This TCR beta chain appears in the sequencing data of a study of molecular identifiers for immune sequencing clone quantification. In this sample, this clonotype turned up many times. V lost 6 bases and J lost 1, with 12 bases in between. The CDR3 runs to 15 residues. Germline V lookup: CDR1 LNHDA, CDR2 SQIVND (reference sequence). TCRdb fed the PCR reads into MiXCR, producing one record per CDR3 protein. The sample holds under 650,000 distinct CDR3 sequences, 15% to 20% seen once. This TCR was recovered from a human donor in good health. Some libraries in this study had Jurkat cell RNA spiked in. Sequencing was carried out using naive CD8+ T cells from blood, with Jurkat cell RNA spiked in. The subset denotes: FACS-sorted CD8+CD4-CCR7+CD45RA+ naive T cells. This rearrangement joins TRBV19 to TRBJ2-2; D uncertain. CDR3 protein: CASSPPAGNTGELFF. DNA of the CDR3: TGTGCCAGTAGCCCCCCGGCAGGGAACACCGGGGAGCTGTTTTTT.